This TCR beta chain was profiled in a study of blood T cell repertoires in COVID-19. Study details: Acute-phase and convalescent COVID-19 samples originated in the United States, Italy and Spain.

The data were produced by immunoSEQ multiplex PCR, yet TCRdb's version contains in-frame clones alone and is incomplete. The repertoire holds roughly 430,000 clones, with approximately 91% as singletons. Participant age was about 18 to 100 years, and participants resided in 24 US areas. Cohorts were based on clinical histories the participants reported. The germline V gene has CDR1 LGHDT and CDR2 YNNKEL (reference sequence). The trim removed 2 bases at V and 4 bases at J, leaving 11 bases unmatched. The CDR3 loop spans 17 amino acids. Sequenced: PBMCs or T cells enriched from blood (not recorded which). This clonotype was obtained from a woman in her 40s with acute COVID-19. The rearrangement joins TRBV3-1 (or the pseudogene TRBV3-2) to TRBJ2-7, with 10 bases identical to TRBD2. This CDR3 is CASSQLPRILAGYEQYF. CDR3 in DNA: TGTGCCAGCAGCCAACTCCCAAGAATACTAGCGGGGTACGAGCAGTACTTC.